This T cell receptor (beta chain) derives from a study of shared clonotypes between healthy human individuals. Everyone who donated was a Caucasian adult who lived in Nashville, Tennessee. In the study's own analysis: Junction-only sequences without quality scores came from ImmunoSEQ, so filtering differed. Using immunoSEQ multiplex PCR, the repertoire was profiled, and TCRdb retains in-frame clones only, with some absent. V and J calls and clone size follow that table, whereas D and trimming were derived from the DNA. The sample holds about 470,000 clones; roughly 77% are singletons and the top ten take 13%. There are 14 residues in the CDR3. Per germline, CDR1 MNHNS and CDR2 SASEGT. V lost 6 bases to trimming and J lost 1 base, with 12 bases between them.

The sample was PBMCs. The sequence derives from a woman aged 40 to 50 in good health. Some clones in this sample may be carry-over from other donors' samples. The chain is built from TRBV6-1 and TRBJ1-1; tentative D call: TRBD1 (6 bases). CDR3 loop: CASRGAGPNTEAFF. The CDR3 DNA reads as TGTGCCAGCAGGGGGGCGGGACCGAACACTGAAGCTTTCTTT.